What follows are 32 T cell receptor beta chains derived from one specimen sequenced in a study of T cells in Graves' hyperthyroidism and ophthalmopathy. The TCR beta CDR3 regions underwent amplification using RNA transcripts as the source. The HTBI primer set drove a first-round RT-PCR of the TCR CDR3. TCRdb itself ran the multiplex PCR reads through MiXCR, one entry per CDR3 protein. The sample yields about 380,000 distinct CDR3 sequences, 18% seen once. Specimen: blood. The receptors were gathered from a man younger than 35 with Graves' ophthalmopathy.

This clonotype was seen a handful of times. This chain uses TRBV4-1 with TRBJ2-1; 10 nucleotides line up with TRBD1. J was trimmed by 0 bases and V by 6 bases; bases with no gene match: 5. From germline, CDR1 is MGHRA and CDR2 YSYEKL. The CDR3 totals 16 residues. This CDR3 reads CASSPGTGASYNEQFF. CDR3 nucleotides: TGCGCCAGCAGTCCCGGGACAGGGGCCTCCTACAATGAGCAGTTCTTC.

This clonotype was counted a few times. The gene calls are TRBV12-3 or TRBV12-4 and TRBJ2-3, with D unresolved. The CDR3 runs to 13 residues. V lost 6 bases to trimming and J lost 5 bases, with 12 bases between them. In DNA form, the CDR3 reads TGTGCCAGCAGAGGTCCCGCCATAGATACGCAGTATTTT. Translated, it gives CASRGPAIDTQYF.

V is TRBV14 and J is TRBJ2-3; 7 bases match TRBD1. CDR1 and CDR2 from the germline V gene are SGHDN and FVKESK. The CDR3 length is 15 residues. V was pared by 7 bases and J by 3 bases, with 10 bases of the junction left unmatched. CDR3 in DNA: TGTGCCAGCAAGGCGAGACAGGGTGTAACAGATACGCAGTATTTT. Protein product: CASKARQGVTDTQYF.

This clonotype was detected ten times or more. This chain uses TRBV20-1 with TRBJ1-2, with D perhaps matching TRBD1 (5 bases). Trimming removed 3 bases from V and 7 bases from J, with 9 bases in between. The CDR3 totals 11 residues. Germline V lookup: CDR1 DFQATT, CDR2 SNEGSKA (reference sequence). The CDR3 here is CSASREAGYTF. In nucleotides, the CDR3 is TGCAGTGCTAGCAGGGAGGCTGGCTACACCTTC.

The chain employs TRBV20-1 and TRBJ2-5; D call uncertain. The CDR3 has 13 residues. The germline V and J ends were trimmed by 4 bases and 5 bases, with 14 bases remaining between them. CDR1 and CDR2 from the germline V gene are DFQATT and SNEGSKA (reference sequence). The CDR3 sequence is CSAKESWVETQYF. The CDR3 coding sequence is TGCAGTGCTAAAGAGTCATGGGTGGAGACCCAGTACTTC.

Comment on this clonotype: Given a much more abundant clone one base away, this may be a read error. The gene calls are TRBV9 and TRBJ2-5, with 10 bases fitting TRBD1. From germline, CDR1 is SGDLS and CDR2 YYNGEE. This CDR3 is built from 14 residues. After removal of 0 bases from V and 4 bases from J, the junction contained 0 bases not matched to a gene. CDR3 coding DNA: TGTGCCAGCAGCGTAGGGGACAGGGGAGAGACCCAGTACTTC. This sequence encodes CASSVGDRGETQYF.

This clonotype has more than one count but fewer than ten. V gene TRBV10-1 combines with J gene TRBJ2-3; D may be TRBD1 (5 bases). The CDR3 totals 14 residues. Germline lookup yields CDR1 WNHNN and CDR2 SYGVQD (reference sequence). The V end lost 6 bases, the J end lost 1 base, and 11 bases lay between the germline ends. CDR3 protein: CASSRTYRTDTQYF. CDR3 DNA: TGCGCCAGCAGCCGGACATACCGCACAGATACGCAGTATTTT.

This clonotype was observed many times. The chain combines TRBV5-6 with TRBJ2-3; D may be TRBD1 or TRBD2 (5 bases each). V lost 3 bases to trimming and J lost 0 bases, with 14 bases between them. CDR1 and CDR2 (germline): SGHDT, YYEEEE. The CDR3 has 16 residues. In DNA, the CDR3 is TGTGCCAGCAGCTCCGTGGGGGACCTAAGCACAGATACGCAGTATTTT. It is translated as CASSSVGDLSTDTQYF.

Many counts were recorded for this clonotype. This chain uses TRBV6-1 with TRBJ1-5; the D is unclear. Trimming stripped 5 bases from V and 9 bases from J, with 11 bases between. The CDR3 runs to 12 residues. CDR1 is MNHNS and CDR2 is SASEGT in the germline V gene. The CDR3: CASSTAFGPQHF. The DNA for the CDR3 is TGTGCCAGCAGTACTGCTTTTGGGCCCCAGCATTTT.

This clonotype has more than one count but fewer than ten. This chain uses TRBV20-1 with TRBJ2-7; D gene unclear. The CDR3 covers 10 residues. CDR1 and CDR2 (germline): DFQATT, SNEGSKA (reference sequence). The V and J ends lost 2 bases and 4 bases respectively, with 3 bases between them. The CDR3 spells CSARTYEQYF. The CDR3 coding sequence is TGCAGTGCTAGAACTTACGAGCAGTACTTC.

In this sample, this clonotype turned up many times. The chain couples TRBV7-9 to TRBJ1-1; unclear D gene. The CDR3 runs to 13 residues. Germline CDR1 and CDR2: SEHNR and FQNEAQ (reference sequence). V gave up 4 bases and J gave up 1 base, with 7 bases separating them. CDR3 sequence (DNA): TGTGCCAGCAGCTCCCCCTCGAACACTGAAGCTTTCTTT. Residues: CASSSPSNTEAFF.

A few counts support this clonotype. This chain uses TRBV12-3 or TRBV12-4 with TRBJ2-2; possible D gene TRBD2, 5 bases. V lost 6 bases and J 3 bases, leaving 14 bases between the germline ends. The CDR3 runs to 15 residues. The CDR3 DNA is TGTGCCAGCAGCTGGAAAGACTACTACACCGGGGAGCTGTTTTTT. Protein product: CASSWKDYYTGELFF.

The gene calls are TRBV28 and TRBJ1-2; 9 nucleotides agree with TRBD1. The germline gives CDR1 MDHEN, CDR2 SYDVKM. The trim removed 5 bases at V and 4 bases at J, leaving 17 bases unmatched. The CDR3 extends over 18 amino acids. In DNA, the CDR3 is TGTGCCAGCAGTCGCCCCGGGACAGGGATGGGTGATACCTATGGCTACACCTTC. Protein product: CASSRPGTGMGDTYGYTF.

This clonotype was observed many times. V usage is TRBV7-9 and J usage is TRBJ2-7; 9 bases agree with TRBD1. There are 15 residues in the CDR3. V shed 4 bases, J shed 5 bases, and the junction held 9 bases outside the gene matches. CDR1 is SEHNR and CDR2 is FQNEAQ in the germline V gene (reference sequence). CDR3 coding DNA: TGTGCCAGCAGCTCCCTACAGGGGGCGAGGAACGAGCAGTACTTC. Translation: CASSSLQGARNEQYF.

In its sample, this clonotype was seen many times. The chain is built from TRBV7-3 and TRBJ2-1; 11 positions match TRBD2. The germline CDR1 and CDR2 sequences are SGHTA and FQGTGA. V was pared by 5 bases and J by 4 bases, with 7 bases of the junction left unmatched. This CDR3 has 16 amino acids. The DNA for the CDR3 is TGTGCCAGCAGCCGTAGCGGGGGGGCGAATTACAATGAGCAGTTCTTC. This codes for CASSRSGGANYNEQFF.

This clonotype was recorded many times. The chain employs TRBV20-1 and TRBJ1-1, with D perhaps matching TRBD1 (6 bases). The CDR3 length is 13 residues. Between the trimmed V and J ends, which lost 4 bases and 5 bases, there was a span of 14 bases. CDR1 and CDR2 (germline): DFQATT, SNEGSKA (reference sequence). For the CDR3, the DNA is TGCAGTGCTAAAGGGGGAGGGCGTACTGAAGCTTTCTTT. Residues: CSAKGGGRTEAFF.

In this sample, this clonotype turned up many times. This chain connects TRBV12-3 or TRBV12-4 to TRBJ2-3; D is possibly TRBD2 (5 bases). CDR3 length: 14 amino acids. V gave up 6 bases and J gave up 2 bases, with 12 bases separating them. The CDR3, as DNA: TGTGCCAGCAGACAATGGGGAGCCACAGATACGCAGTATTTT. Residues: CASRQWGATDTQYF.

The rearrangement joins TRBV18 to TRBJ2-2; D unresolved. CDR1 is KGHSH and CDR2 is LQKENI in the germline V gene. The CDR3 consists of 14 residues. Trimming removed 3 bases at V and 4 bases at J, with 9 bases between. The CDR3 reads CASSPPVVTGELFF. The CDR3, as DNA: TGTGCCAGCTCACCCCCAGTGGTCACCGGGGAGCTGTTTTTT.

V is TRBV20-1 and J is TRBJ1-2; D remains unclear. Per germline, CDR1 DFQATT and CDR2 SNEGSKA (reference sequence). Trimming removed 2 bases at V and 8 bases at J, with 15 bases between. There are 13 residues in the CDR3. CDR3: CSARYYPSGGYTF. DNA of the CDR3: TGCAGTGCTAGATATTACCCTTCGGGCGGCTACACCTTC.

V gene TRBV18 combines with J gene TRBJ1-5, with D possibly matching TRBD1 (5 bases). The CDR3 covers 15 residues. The V end was cut by 3 bases, the J end by 0 bases, with 9 bases between. In germline, CDR1 is KGHSH, CDR2 LQKENI. Here the CDR3 reads CASSPGQLSNQPQHF. The CDR3 nucleotides read TGTGCCAGCTCACCGGGGCAACTTAGCAATCAGCCCCAGCATTTT.

The chain has TRBV7-9 and TRBJ2-5; unclear D gene. Per the germline V gene, CDR1 is SEHNR and CDR2 is FQNEAQ (reference sequence). The germline V and J ends were trimmed by 2 bases and 5 bases, with 6 bases remaining between them. The CDR3 loop spans 12 amino acids. The chain's CDR3 is CASSLCGETQYF. The DNA of the CDR3 is TGTGCCAGCAGCTTATGTGGGGAGACCCAGTACTTC.

This clonotype was observed a handful of times. This chain connects TRBV7-9 to TRBJ1-2; 8 bases are shared with TRBD1. J was trimmed by 8 bases and V by 6 bases; bases with no gene match: 20. The CDR3 is 17 residues long. Germline V gene sequence: CDR1 SEHNR, CDR2 FQNEAQ (reference sequence). The CDR3 here is CASSRDSGDRNSMGYTF. Written as DNA, the CDR3 is TGTGCCAGCAGTCGGGACAGTGGGGACAGGAACTCTATGGGCTACACCTTC.

This clonotype was seen repeatedly, ten times or more. The genes are TRBV2 and TRBJ1-4; D unclear. Trimming left V 3 bases short and J 7 bases short, with 9 bases between. The CDR3 totals 13 residues. The germline V gene has CDR1 SNHLY and CDR2 FYNNEI. The CDR3 region is CASSDQGREKLFF. The CDR3 region has the DNA TGTGCCAGCAGTGACCAAGGGCGTGAAAAACTGTTTTTT.

This clonotype was picked up many times. V and J are TRBV20-1 and TRBJ2-1; 12 bases are a match to TRBD2. Germline V gene data show CDR1 as DFQATT and CDR2 as SNEGSKA (reference sequence). The ends lost 0 bases at V and 6 bases at J; junction bases unmatched: 3. The CDR3 loop spans 15 amino acids. The CDR3 loop is CSARDPSGGANEQFF. The CDR3 coding sequence is TGCAGTGCTAGAGATCCTAGCGGGGGGGCCAATGAGCAGTTCTTC.

This clonotype came up many times. V gene TRBV20-1 combines with J gene TRBJ2-5; the D is unclear. In germline, CDR1 is DFQATT, CDR2 SNEGSKA (reference sequence). The CDR3 runs to 10 residues. V was pared by 3 bases and J by 5 bases, with 4 bases between. This chain's CDR3 is CSARRETQYF. The CDR3 nucleotides read TGCAGTGCTAGGAGGGAGACCCAGTACTTC.

This clonotype was recorded many times. This chain uses TRBV28 with TRBJ2-3; D is perhaps TRBD1 or TRBD2 (6 bases each). The CDR3 extends over 16 amino acids. Germline CDR1 and CDR2: MDHEN and SYDVKM. Trimming cost V 6 bases and J 0 bases, with 16 bases left between them. The CDR3 coding sequence is TGTGCCAGCAGCCAATGGTGGGGGGCTAGCACAGATACGCAGTATTTT. Amino acid sequence: CASSQWWGASTDTQYF.

This clonotype has a count of ten or more. The genes are TRBV3-1 and TRBJ2-1, with a weak D call TRBD2 (5 bases). The ends were cut back, 0 bases at V and 8 bases at J, with 11 bases in the middle. The CDR3 loop spans 14 amino acids. The germline V gene encodes CDR1 LGHDT and CDR2 YNNKEL (reference sequence). The CDR3 DNA is TGTGCCAGCAGCCAAGATAATGGGCGGGATGAGCAGTTCTTC. Its translation: CASSQDNGRDEQFF.

The chain combines TRBV20-1 with TRBJ2-2; 7 bases are a match to TRBD1. J lost 7 bases, V lost 3 bases, and 11 bases had no gene match. Germline lookup yields CDR1 DFQATT and CDR2 SNEGSKA (reference sequence). CDR3 length equals 15 residues. The CDR3 DNA reads TGCAGTGCTAGCCACGGGGACAGATTGAACGGGGAGCTGTTTTTT. It codes for CSASHGDRLNGELFF.

This clonotype showed up many times. V gene TRBV12-3 or TRBV12-4 combines with J gene TRBJ1-1; D is perhaps TRBD1 (6 bases). This CDR3 contains 14 residues. V was trimmed by 6 bases and J by 11 bases, leaving 22 bases between them. The CDR3 is CASSPRGRGRFAFF. In DNA form, the CDR3 reads TGTGCCAGCAGCCCGAGAGGGAGGGGGAGGTTTGCTTTCTTT.

The DNA of the CDR3 is TGTGCCAGTAGTATAGCTGCCGGGACAGGGAGCTCTGGGGCCAACGTCCTGACTTTC. Protein sequence: CASSIAAGTGSSGANVLTF. The gene calls are TRBV19 and TRBJ2-6; 9 bases are shared with TRBD1. CDR1 is LNHDA, CDR2 SQIVND, per germline (reference sequence). Germline trimming cut 1 base from V and 0 bases from J; bases unmatched to any gene: 7. The CDR3 consists of 19 residues.

In this sample, this clonotype turned up a few times. The chain is built from TRBV6-1 and TRBJ2-7; D is perhaps TRBD1 or TRBD2 (5 bases each). This CDR3 spans 16 amino acids. The germline V gene has CDR1 MNHNS and CDR2 SASEGT. Trimming stripped 5 bases from V and 2 bases from J, with 19 bases between. The CDR3 loop is CASSFRLRDGTYEQYF. In nucleotides, the CDR3 is TGTGCCAGCAGTTTTAGGTTGAGGGACGGAACCTACGAGCAGTACTTC.

There are many counts of this clonotype. V is TRBV4-1 and J is TRBJ1-2, with 7 bases that match TRBD1. The CDR3 totals 16 residues. J lost 1 base, V lost 0 bases, and 5 bases had no gene match. The germline gives CDR1 MGHRA, CDR2 YSYEKL. As DNA, the CDR3 is TGCGCCAGCAGCCAAGAAGAGGGGGCCTTTAACTATGGCTACACCTTC. This translates into CASSQEEGAFNYGYTF.